A selection of T cell receptor beta chains follows, all from one sample in a study of control samples from healthy donors and cancer patients. Sequencing was performed with immunoSEQ multiplex PCR; in TCRdb, only in-frame clones are kept and a portion is missing. The profile shows around 51,000 clones, about 80% of them singletons. The sample taken for sequencing was blood. The receptor source for this set is a man between 65 and 85 years old in good health. Both conserved end residues are part of each CDR3. D genes are given only for firm matches. Only some rows state a clone size, as once, few, many or a class for expanded clones.

CASSYDRHTEAFF	TGTGCCAGCAGTTACGACAGGCACACTGAAGCTTTCTTT	TRBV6-2/TRBV6-3	.	TRBJ1-1	.
CAWSPRRTGGFQGYTF	TGTGCCTGGAGCCCTAGGAGGACAGGGGGCTTCCAGGGCTACACCTTC	TRBV30	.	TRBJ1-2	TRBD1
CASTSQDREETQYF	TGTGCCAGCACTTCCCAGGACAGGGAGGAGACCCAGTACTTC	TRBV28	.	TRBJ2-5	TRBD1
CASAPSGGSYGYTF	TGTGCTAGTGCCCCCTCAGGGGGATCTTATGGCTACACCTTC	TRBV12-5	few	TRBJ1-2	TRBD1
CASSSTPSRDRNSGANVLTF	TGTGCCAGCAGTTCAACACCGTCCCGGGACAGGAACTCTGGGGCCAACGTCCTGACTTTC	TRBV6-8	.	TRBJ2-6	TRBD1
CSVDGGQETQYF	TGCAGCGTTGACGGGGGCCAAGAGACCCAGTACTTC	TRBV29-1	.	TRBJ2-5	.
CASSRTEFQPQHF	TGTGCCAGCAGTCGGACAGAGTTTCAGCCCCAGCATTTT	TRBV2	.	TRBJ1-5	.
CAWATGGGNIQYF	TGTGCCTGGGCTACAGGGGGCGGAAACATTCAGTACTTC	TRBV30	.	TRBJ2-4	TRBD1
CASSLRQGETAEQFF	TGTGCCAGCAGCCTAAGACAGGGGGAAACGGCGGAGCAGTTCTTC	TRBV5-4	.	TRBJ2-1	TRBD1
CASSLIAGSYNEQFF	TGTGCCAGCAGTTTAATAGCGGGGAGCTACAATGAGCAGTTCTTC	TRBV27	.	TRBJ2-1	TRBD2
CSLPKETQYF	TGCAGTTTACCAAAAGAGACCCAGTACTTC	TRBV20-1	.	TRBJ2-5	.
CASSLWGGQSLEAFF	TGTGCCAGCAGTTTATGGGGGGGACAGTCGCTTGAAGCTTTCTTT	TRBV28	.	TRBJ1-1	TRBD1
CASSFAPGTGGTGELFF	TGTGCCAGCAGTTTCGCCCCCGGGACCGGGGGAACCGGGGAGCTGTTTTTT	TRBV28	.	TRBJ2-2	.
CASSQGFALYEQYF	TGTGCCAGCAGCCAAGGATTTGCCCTCTACGAGCAGTACTTC	TRBV3-1/TRBV3-2	.	TRBJ2-7	.
CASHPDRGSQPQHF	TGTGCCAGTCATCCGGACAGGGGATCCCAGCCCCAGCATTTT	TRBV2	.	TRBJ1-5	TRBD1
CAISRNTGELFF	TGTGCCATCTCTAGGAACACCGGGGAGCTGTTTTTT	TRBV10-3	.	TRBJ2-2	.
CASRNQGQEDQETQYF	TGCGCCAGCCGGAATCAAGGGCAGGAGGACCAAGAGACCCAGTACTTC	TRBV5-1	.	TRBJ2-5	.
CASSKGTAYNEQFF	TGTGCCAGCAGCAAGGGGACAGCGTACAATGAGCAGTTCTTC	TRBV9	once	TRBJ2-1	TRBD1
CASIFRGGGTEAFF	TGTGCCAGCATCTTCAGGGGAGGTGGCACTGAAGCTTTCTTT	TRBV28	.	TRBJ1-1	.
CASNKGAGYEQYF	TGTGCCAGCAACAAGGGGGCAGGGTACGAGCAGTACTTC	TRBV6-5	once	TRBJ2-7	TRBD1
CASSQTGVSYEQYF	TGTGCCAGCAGCCAAACAGGGGTTTCCTACGAGCAGTACTTC	TRBV11-3	.	TRBJ2-7	TRBD1
CSVDADRGHGYTF	TGCAGCGTTGACGCGGACAGGGGCCATGGCTACACCTTC	TRBV29-1	few	TRBJ1-2	TRBD1
CASSIGLAGAYEQYF	TGTGCCAGTAGTATAGGGTTAGCGGGGGCCTACGAGCAGTACTTC	TRBV19	.	TRBJ2-7	TRBD2
CASSIASSLGPQGFNEKLFF	TGTGCCAGTAGTATAGCGTCTTCTTTGGGACCTCAGGGGTTTAATGAAAAACTGTTTTTT	TRBV19	.	TRBJ1-4	.